These 2 T cell receptor beta chains originate from one sample sequenced in a study of T cells in localized non-small cell lung cancer. The table came from immunoSEQ multiplex PCR; TCRdb's copy has only in-frame clones and leaves some out. Seen here are around 41,000 clones, 86% observed once, and the top ten hold 7.1%. The material was peripheral blood, obtained before any cancer treatment. The receptors stem from a woman aged 18 to 55 with stage III lung adenocarcinoma.

The chain joins TRBV19 to TRBJ1-1; no reliable D call. Germline CDR1 reads LNHDA; CDR2 reads SQIVND (reference sequence). The V end lost 9 bases, the J end lost 4 bases, and 21 bases lay between the germline ends. The CDR3 is 15 residues long. CDR3 in amino acids: CASIWSTGSGTEAFF. The DNA for the CDR3 is TGTGCCAGCATCTGGTCTACGGGAAGCGGCACTGAAGCTTTCTTT.

This chain joins TRBV7-2 and TRBJ2-6, with D unresolved. The V and J ends lost 1 base and 19 bases respectively, with 17 bases between them. This CDR3 is 13 amino acids long. Germline V gene data show CDR1 as SGHTA and CDR2 as FQGNSA. This chain's CDR3 is CASSLVGVVGRTF. CDR3 DNA: TGTGCCAGCAGCTTAGTGGGCGTGGTGGGCCGAACTTTC.